These T cell receptor beta chains were read from a single sample in a study of cytomegalovirus exposure and HLA in healthy donors. TCRdb keeps only in-frame clones here, not all; method: immunoSEQ multiplex PCR. The sample lists over 200,000 clones, more than 75% seen once, with 2% to 2.5% in the top ten. Sequences were obtained from PBMCs. These receptors were taken from a woman between 18 and 30 years old in good health and CMV-seropositive. CDR3s include the opening cysteine and the closing phenylalanine or tryptophan. A D gene is named only where the DNA matches it firmly. Only part of the rows carry a size: once, few, many, or a class if the clone is expanded.

>TRBV30|TRBD1|TRBJ2-5|-
TGTGCCTGGAATCCCGGGACAGGGGGGCAAGAGACCCAGTACTTC
CAWNPGTGGQETQYF
>TRBV5-1|-|TRBJ2-1|-
TGCGCCAGCAGCTTGGAACCGGGTGACAATGAGCAGTTCTTC
CASSLEPGDNEQFF
>TRBV6-6|-|TRBJ2-3|-
TGTGCCAGCAAATGGGCCCGGACAGTAACAGATACGCAGTATTTT
CASKWARTVTDTQYF
>TRBV5-1|TRBD2|TRBJ2-1|-
TGCGCCAGCAGCATCGGACTAGCGAGATACAATGAGCAGTTCTTC
CASSIGLARYNEQFF
>TRBV27|TRBD2|TRBJ2-5|-
TGTGCCAGCAGTTTAAATGGCCTAGCGGGAGGACTGTCGGAGACCCAGTACTTC
CASSLNGLAGGLSETQYF
>TRBV9|TRBD1|TRBJ1-1|-
TGTGCCAGCAGCCTCGGGACAGGTAACACTGAAGCTTTCTTT
CASSLGTGNTEAFF
>TRBV7-6|TRBD2|TRBJ2-7|-
TGTGCCAGCAGCTTATTGGGGAGGGGCCACTCGGCAGGGTACGAGCAGTACTTC
CASSLLGRGHSAGYEQYF
>TRBV6-5|-|TRBJ1-1|-
TGTGCCAGCAGTCTGAACAGGATCTCTGAAGCTTTCTTT
CASSLNRISEAFF
>TRBV4-1|TRBD2|TRBJ2-7|-
TGCGCCAGCAGCCAAGATTGGACTAGCGAACTCTCCTACGAGCAGTACTTC
CASSQDWTSELSYEQYF
>TRBV6-1|-|TRBJ2-6|-
TGTGCCAGCAGTGAAGAGGAGGGTTCCGGGGCCAACGTCCTGACTTTC
CASSEEEGSGANVLTF
>TRBV11-2|-|TRBJ2-7|-
TGTGCCAGCAGCCCCTTCTACGAGCAGTACTTC
CASSPFYEQYF
>TRBV6-5|TRBD1|TRBJ2-7|-
TGTGCCAGCAGCAGGGACAGGTCCTACGAGCAGTACTTC
CASSRDRSYEQYF
>TRBV28|-|TRBJ2-7|once
TGTGCCAGCCTCCAGGGGGGATCCTACGAGCAGTACTTC
CASLQGGSYEQYF
>TRBV7-7|TRBD2|TRBJ2-7|few
TGTGCTAGCAGCTTAGTGTTTTTGGCTAGCGGGAGGCGTAGGGGCTCCTACGAGCAGTACTTC
CASSLVFLASGRRRGSYEQYF
>TRBV7-2|-|TRBJ2-7|few
TGTGCCAGCAGCTTATGGTCCGGCGAGCAGTACTTC
CASSLWSGEQYF
>TRBV2|-|TRBJ2-7|-
TGTGCCAGCAGTGGCAAAGAAAACAGGGTCTACGAGCAGTACTTC
CASSGKENRVYEQYF
>TRBV5-1|TRBD2|TRBJ2-3|-
TGCGCCAGCAGCTTGGAAACGAGCGGGAGGGCCCCAGATACGCAGTATTTT
CASSLETSGRAPDTQYF
>TRBV7-9|TRBD2|TRBJ2-2|-
TGTGCCAGCAGTTTGCGGGAGACTGTCGCCGGGGAGCTGTTTTTT
CASSLRETVAGELFF
>TRBV4-1|-|TRBJ2-6|-
TGCGCCAGCAGCCCTCCGTGGGATCTGACAGCCCCTGGGGCCAACGTCCTGACTTTC
CASSPPWDLTAPGANVLTF
>TRBV7-8|TRBD2|TRBJ2-7|-
TGTGCCAGCAGCTTGGGGGTCGGGAGCGGGAGGGGATACGAGCAGTACTTC
CASSLGVGSGRGYEQYF
>TRBV2|-|TRBJ2-1|once
TGTGCCAGCAGCCTTTGGACTCTCCCAGATGAGTATGAGCAGTTCTTC
CASSLWTLPDEYEQFF
>TRBV5-6|-|TRBJ2-7|-
TGTGCCAGCACCCTCACCGGCGGGACGGCTTTTTACGAGCAGTACTTC
CASTLTGGTAFYEQYF
>TRBV27|-|TRBJ2-7|-
TGTGCCAGCAGTTCCTCCCAGACAGGACTCTCCTACGAGCAGTACTTC
CASSSSQTGLSYEQYF
>TRBV28|-|TRBJ1-2|-
TGTGCCAGCAGTTTACAGGGGTTGAACTATGGCTACACCTTC
CASSLQGLNYGYTF
>TRBV28|TRBD1|TRBJ1-5|-
TGTGCCAGCAGGGGACAGGGGAAGTCGGGCAATCAGCCCCAGCATTTT
CASRGQGKSGNQPQHF
>TRBV19|TRBD1|TRBJ2-2|once
TGTGCCAGTAGCCCTGACAGGGGATACGGGGAGCTGTTTTTT
CASSPDRGYGELFF
>TRBV5-1|TRBD2|TRBJ2-1|-
TGCGCCAGCAGCCCGGGGACTAGCGGTCCGCAGTTCTTC
CASSPGTSGPQFF
>TRBV6-5|TRBD1|TRBJ1-2|-
TGTGCCAGCAGTTACATGGGACAGCACTATGGCTACACCTTC
CASSYMGQHYGYTF
>TRBV5-1|TRBD1|TRBJ2-1|-
TGCGCCAGCCGACAGGGGGCGCGGGGTGAGCAGTTCTTC
CASRQGARGEQFF
>TRBV6-1|-|TRBJ1-5|-
TGTGCCAGCAGTGAAGAGGCGGATCAGCCCCAGCATTTT
CASSEEADQPQHF
>TRBV25-1|-|TRBJ1-3|once
TGTGCCAGCAGTGAATTAGGAAGTAGCGACACCATATATTTT
CASSELGSSDTIYF
>TRBV15|-|TRBJ2-7|-
TGTGCCACCAGCAGACAAACAGGTCGGTCCTACGAGCAGTACTTC
CATSRQTGRSYEQYF
>TRBV6-1|TRBD1|TRBJ1-4|-
TGTGCCAGCAGTGTGGGACAGCTTAATGAAAAACTGTTTTTT
CASSVGQLNEKLFF
>TRBV4-1|-|TRBJ1-3|-
TGCGCCAGCAGCCAGCCCACAGGGCAAACTGGAAACACCATATATTTT
CASSQPTGQTGNTIYF
>TRBV28|TRBD2|TRBJ2-3|-
TGTGCCAGCTCACCCGGGGGGGCGGGAGGGGTAGATACGCAGTATTTT
CASSPGGAGGVDTQYF
>TRBV27|-|TRBJ2-7|-
TGTGCCAGCAGTTTATGGGGCAGGGACTACGAGCAGTACTTC
CASSLWGRDYEQYF